What follows are 32 T cell receptor beta chains derived from one specimen sequenced in a study of cytomegalovirus exposure and HLA in healthy donors (TCRdb year 2017). Libraries were prepared through the immunoSEQ multiplex PCR assay. For the multiplex PCR, a mixture combining 60 forward primers for TCR Vbeta segments and 13 reverse primers for TCR Jbeta segments was used. The table comes from immuneACCESS by way of TCRdb, which keeps in-frame sequences with V and J called. Part of the clones is missing from these tables; in studies checked, under half for an unresolved V gene and the rest for unknown reasons. The sample profile shows about 150,000 clones; approximately 77% of them were found once. The ten most abundant clones make up around 1.5% of the sample. The sequenced material came from PBMCs. All receptors derive from a man between 18 and 29 years old in good health and CMV-seronegative.

This clone was recorded once. J is TRBJ1-5 and V is TRBV10-2; 7 bases are a match to TRBD1. In germline, CDR1 is WSHSY, CDR2 SAAADI. The CDR3 consists of 17 residues. The V gene end was trimmed by 0 bases and the J gene end by 2 bases; junction bases not matched to a gene: 7. CDR3 residues: CASSESRQGIGNQPQHF. The CDR3 coding sequence is TGCGCCAGCAGTGAGTCGCGACAGGGTATCGGCAATCAGCCCCAGCATTTT.

CDR3 loop: CASSASPAGDYGYTF. For the CDR3, the DNA is TGTGCCAGCAGCGCATCCCCGGCAGGGGACTATGGCTACACCTTC. The rearrangement links TRBV9 to TRBJ1-2, with D tentatively TRBD1 (6 bases). The CDR3 length is 15 residues. The V gene's germline CDR1 is SGDLS and CDR2 YYNGEE. V lost 3 bases and J lost 3, with 15 bases in between.

This clone was counted once. V and J are TRBV15 and TRBJ2-7, with a tentative D call TRBD1 (7 bases). Trimming removed 3 bases at V and 7 bases at J, with 10 bases between. Germline V gene lookup returns CDR1 LNHNV and CDR2 YYDKDF (reference sequence). There are 12 residues in the CDR3. The CDR3 nucleotides read TGTGCCACCAGCAGGACAGGGAGGGAGCAGTACTTC. Translation gives CATSRTGREQYF.

The chain is built from TRBV5-4 and TRBJ1-2; D unresolved. The CDR3 extends over 13 amino acids. V was clipped by 1 base and J by 4 bases, with 8 bases between them. Germline lookup yields CDR1 SGHNT and CDR2 YYREEE (reference sequence). The CDR3 region is CASSLINSYGYTF. The CDR3 coding sequence is TGTGCCAGCAGCTTGATAAACAGCTATGGCTACACCTTC.

V and J are TRBV10-2 and TRBJ2-7; 7 nucleotides align to TRBD1. The germline V gene has CDR1 WSHSY and CDR2 SAAADI. CDR3 size: 11 residues. Germline trimming cut 7 bases from V and 7 bases from J; bases unmatched to any gene: 4. The CDR3 DNA follows: TGCGCCAGCACCCTACAGGGGGAGCAGTACTTC. Translation: CASTLQGEQYF.

With respect to this clone: This sample includes further DNA sequences coding for the same CDR3. The chain carries TRBV18 and TRBJ1-1; a weak D match, TRBD1 (6 bases). Looked up from germline, CDR1 is KGHSH and CDR2 is LQKENI. V was clipped by 2 bases and J by 2 bases, with 9 bases between them. The CDR3 consists of 14 residues. CDR3 nucleotides: TGTGCCAGCTCACCAAGGGGGAGAAACACTGAAGCTTTCTTT. Its translation: CASSPRGRNTEAFF.

V gene TRBV30 combines with J gene TRBJ1-1, with TRBD1 matching over 7 bases. From germline, CDR1 is GTSNPN and CDR2 SVGIG (reference sequence). J gave up 4 bases and V 2 bases, and 4 bases lay outside the gene matches. There are 13 residues in the CDR3. The CDR3 coding sequence is TGTGCCTGGAGTCCGGGACAGCCCACTGAAGCTTTCTTT. It yields the protein CAWSPGQPTEAFF.

The rearrangement uses TRBV10-1 and TRBJ1-4; a possible D gene is TRBD1 (5 bases). V lost 5 bases to trimming and J lost 5 bases, with 12 bases between them. Germline loops: CDR1 WNHNN, CDR2 SYGVQD (reference sequence). This CDR3 is 14 amino acids long. The CDR3 coding sequence is TGCGCCAGCAGTACCGGACAATCAAATGAAAAACTGTTTTTT. Protein product: CASSTGQSNEKLFF.

The chain is built from TRBV6-6 and TRBJ1-1; no reliable D call. The V end lost 6 bases, the J end lost 5 bases, and 4 bases lay between the germline ends. From germline, CDR1 is MNHNY and CDR2 SVGAGI (reference sequence). The CDR3 length is 10 residues. The CDR3 reads CASRETEAFF. The CDR3 nucleotides read TGTGCCAGCAGAGAGACTGAAGCTTTCTTT.

Points on this clone: One end of the junction fails to match germline, which may point to a read error. V is TRBV7-9 and J is TRBJ1-2; a weak D match, TRBD1 (5 bases). CDR3 length: 16 amino acids. Per the germline V gene, CDR1 is SEHNR and CDR2 is FQNEAQ (reference sequence). The CDR3 DNA is TGTTCCAGCAGCTTAGGGGCCACACAGGATAACTATGGCTACACCTTC. Its protein is CSSSLGATQDNYGYTF.

The gene calls are TRBV15 and TRBJ2-5; D is perhaps TRBD1 (6 bases). Germline CDR1 is LNHNV and CDR2 is YYDKDF (reference sequence). This CDR3 comprises 13 residues. V was trimmed by 7 bases and J by 7 bases, leaving 16 bases between them. This CDR3 reads CATNLLQGGTQYF. The CDR3 DNA follows: TGTGCCACCAACCTCTTACAGGGCGGGACCCAGTACTTC.

J is TRBJ1-3 and V is TRBV10-2; D is undetermined. Germline V gives CDR1 WSHSY, CDR2 SAAADI. Trimming took off 5 bases at V and 8 bases at J, with 13 bases between the two ends. The CDR3 is made up of 13 amino acids. The CDR3 DNA is TGCGCCAGCAGTAATAGCCGGGAAGACACCATATATTTT. Protein product: CASSNSREDTIYF.

This chain connects TRBV7-2 to TRBJ2-7, with TRBD2 matching over 12 bases. CDR1 SGHTA and CDR2 FQGNSA come from the germline V gene. The trim removed 2 bases at V and 0 bases at J, leaving 11 bases unmatched. The CDR3 contains 19 residues. The CDR3 DNA follows: TGTGCCAGCAGCTTACAACTAGCGGGAGGCCGAATGAGCTCCTACGAGCAGTACTTC. Translated: CASSLQLAGGRMSSYEQYF.

The chain is built from TRBV5-8 and TRBJ2-4; 9 positions match TRBD1. Germline values: CDR1 SGHTS, CDR2 YDEGEE. CDR3 length: 17 residues. The J segment lost 0 bases and the V segment lost 0 bases, leaving 4 bases of the junction unmatched. CDR3 coding DNA: TGTGCCAGCAGCTTGGAAGGACAGGGGCAAGCCAAAAACATTCAGTACTTC. It codes for CASSLEGQGQAKNIQYF.

The chain carries TRBV28 and TRBJ2-4, with 12 bases fitting TRBD1. CDR3 length equals 16 residues. Trimming cost V 6 bases and J 3 bases; bases outside gene matches: 6. Germline V gives CDR1 MDHEN, CDR2 SYDVKM. The CDR3 protein is CASSRDRGLYKNIQYF. CDR3 in DNA: TGTGCCAGCAGCAGGGACAGGGGGCTGTACAAAAACATTCAGTACTTC.

The rearrangement joins TRBV7-6 to TRBJ2-3; TRBD1 is a possible D gene (6 bases). Trimming stripped 2 bases from V and 2 bases from J, with 14 bases between. This CDR3 contains 16 residues. Germline CDR1 reads SGHVS; CDR2 reads FNYEAQ. CDR3 residues: CASSLSGRGLTDTQYF. In DNA, the CDR3 is TGTGCCAGCAGCTTATCGGGCAGGGGCCTCACAGATACGCAGTATTTT.

The rearrangement uses TRBV19 and TRBJ2-6, with TRBD1 identical over 7 bases. V was clipped by 5 bases and J by 0 bases; unmatched bases: 19. Germline CDR1 is LNHDA and CDR2 is SQIVND (reference sequence). The CDR3 is made up of 21 amino acids. CDR3 nucleotides: TGTGCCAGTAGTTCAGACCCCACCGGGACAGCTTTCTTCTCTGGGGCCAACGTCCTGACTTTC. Translating it yields CASSSDPTGTAFFSGANVLTF.

The chain uses TRBV6-1 and TRBJ2-1; 7 bases align to TRBD1. This CDR3 is 15 amino acids long. Germline assignment: CDR1 MNHNS and CDR2 SASEGT. V was clipped by 3 bases and J by 9 bases; unmatched bases: 11. This CDR3 reads CASSEKGARRAEQFF. The CDR3 nucleotides are TGTGCCAGCAGTGAGAAGGGGGCCCGGCGGGCTGAGCAGTTCTTC.

This sequence joins TRBV2 and TRBJ1-1; TRBD1 might be the D (5 bases). Trimming removed 3 bases at V and 3 bases at J, with 11 bases between. This CDR3 has 14 amino acids. From germline, CDR1 is SNHLY and CDR2 FYNNEI. CDR3 loop: CASSEVREDTEAFF. The DNA of the CDR3 is TGTGCCAGCAGTGAGGTCAGGGAGGACACTGAAGCTTTCTTT.

V usage is TRBV6-4 and J usage is TRBJ2-2; 7 bases match TRBD2. The CDR3 length is 15 residues. J gave up 5 bases and V 4 bases, and 7 bases lay outside the gene matches. Per the germline V gene, CDR1 is MRHNA and CDR2 is SNTAGT. The chain's CDR3 is CASSASGGGTGELFF. The CDR3, as DNA: TGTGCCAGCAGTGCTAGCGGAGGCGGGACCGGGGAGCTGTTTTTT.

V gene TRBV9 combines with J gene TRBJ1-1, with D perhaps TRBD1 (5 bases). CDR1 and CDR2 from the germline V gene are SGDLS and YYNGEE. The germline V and J ends were trimmed by 2 bases and 3 bases, with 8 bases remaining between them. The CDR3 sequence is 13 residues long. CDR3 amino acids: CASSVDRYTEAFF. The CDR3 nucleotides are TGTGCCAGCAGCGTCGACAGATACACTGAAGCTTTCTTT.

This clone was detected a few times. The chain has TRBV27 and TRBJ1-1; D gene uncertain. The germline V gene has CDR1 MNHEY and CDR2 SMNVEV (reference sequence). The CDR3 has 15 amino acids. The V gene lost 1 base and the J gene lost 6 bases, with 15 bases spanning the gap. This chain's CDR3 is CASSLFLSPWAEAFF. Here the CDR3 DNA reads TGTGCCAGCAGTTTATTTCTTAGCCCATGGGCTGAAGCTTTCTTT.

The chain couples TRBV30 to TRBJ2-7, with D perhaps matching TRBD2 (6 bases). The germline CDR1 and CDR2 sequences are GTSNPN and SVGIG (reference sequence). Trimming took 2 bases from V and 6 from J, leaving 20 bases between them. This CDR3 comprises 15 residues. The CDR3 sequence is CAWSSSLASAGEQYF. The DNA for the CDR3 is TGTGCCTGGAGTAGTTCATTAGCGTCAGCGGGCGAGCAGTACTTC.

This clone turned up a few times. This chain joins TRBV10-3 and TRBJ1-3; D is ambiguous. The V end was cut by 4 bases, the J end by 0 bases, with 13 bases between. The CDR3 has 16 residues. The V gene's germline CDR1 is ENHRY and CDR2 SYGVKD. CDR3 sequence (DNA): TGTGCCATCAGTGGTGGGGTTAGCGACTCTGGAAACACCATATATTTT. It specifies CAISGGVSDSGNTIYF.

Concerning this clone itself: One end of the junction is discordant with germline, which a read error may explain. The chain is built from TRBV19 and TRBJ1-5; unclear D gene. This CDR3 has 14 amino acids. Germline assignment: CDR1 LNHDA and CDR2 SQIVND (reference sequence). The CDR3 DNA sequence: TGTACCAGTAGTATTGAGCAGACAAATCAGCCCCAGCATTTT. Amino acids: CTSSIEQTNQPQHF. Complete variable domain (other parts from reference TRBV19 and TRBJ1-5): DGGITQSPKYLFRKEGQNVTLSCEQNLNHDAMYWYRQDPGQGLRLIYYSQIVNDFQKGDIAEGYSVSREKKESFPLTVTSAQKNPTAFYLCTSSIEQTNQPQHFGDGTRLSIL.

The gene calls are TRBV9 and TRBJ2-5, with TRBD1 matching over 11 bases. Per the germline V gene, CDR1 is SGDLS and CDR2 is YYNGEE. The V and J ends lost 0 bases and 4 bases, in that order; junction bases with no gene match: 8. The CDR3 spans 17 residues. CDR3 coding DNA: TGTGCCAGCAGCGTAGGGAGGGGACAGGGGGTGCGAGAGACCCAGTACTTC. It yields the protein CASSVGRGQGVRETQYF.

This clone appeared a few times. The CDR3 DNA sequence: TGTGCCAGCAGCTTAGGCTATTTAACGTCTTTAGAGCAGTACTTC. Translating gives CASSLGYLTSLEQYF. The genes are TRBV13 and TRBJ2-7, with unresolved D. Trimming took 0 bases from V and 7 from J, leaving 16 bases between them. This CDR3 contains 15 residues. CDR1 and CDR2 (germline): PRHDT, FYEKMQ (reference sequence).

This clone is a singleton in its sample. V gene TRBV10-3 combines with J gene TRBJ2-2, with TRBD2 matching over 8 bases. This CDR3 is built from 16 residues. With V trimmed by 2 bases and J by 2 bases, 4 bases remained unmatched. The germline V gene has CDR1 ENHRY and CDR2 SYGVKD. The CDR3 nucleotides are TGTGCCATCAGTGAGACCAGCGGGGGTAACACCGGGGAGCTGTTTTTT. This gives the protein CAISETSGGNTGELFF.

The chain has TRBV2 and TRBJ2-5; 8 positions match TRBD2. Per germline, CDR1 SNHLY and CDR2 FYNNEI. Germline trimming cut 7 bases from V and 2 bases from J; bases unmatched to any gene: 9. This CDR3 spans 15 amino acids. The CDR3 DNA follows: TGTGCCAGCAATTTCGAGACTAGCGTGCAAGAGACCCAGTACTTC. This sequence encodes CASNFETSVQETQYF.

The chain couples TRBV7-2 to TRBJ1-5, with a weak D call TRBD1 (6 bases). In germline, CDR1 is SGHTA, CDR2 FQGNSA. V was shortened by 2 bases and J by 5 bases, with 22 bases between the two germline ends. The CDR3 is 18 amino acids. This CDR3 is CASSLNFWPGEGDQPQHF. The CDR3 nucleotides are TGTGCCAGCAGCTTAAATTTCTGGCCAGGGGAGGGGGATCAGCCCCAGCATTTT.

The chain joins TRBV25-1 to TRBJ1-1; TRBD1 matches 7 bases. Unmatched junction bases numbered 10, after V lost 7 bases and J lost 8 bases. CDR1 and CDR2 (germline): MGHDK, SYGVNS. This CDR3 has 13 amino acids. This chain's CDR3 is CASIVSGGKEAFF. The CDR3 nucleotides are TGTGCCAGCATTGTATCAGGGGGAAAGGAAGCTTTCTTT.

This chain links TRBV30 with TRBJ1-2; 8 bases match TRBD1. This CDR3 contains 15 residues. Germline lookup yields CDR1 GTSNPN and CDR2 SVGIG (reference sequence). V dropped 8 bases and J dropped 8; count of bases not matched to a gene: 19. CDR3 in amino acids: CASQGAKRFGDGYTF. DNA of the CDR3: TGTGCCAGCCAGGGGGCGAAGCGTTTCGGCGACGGCTACACCTTC.